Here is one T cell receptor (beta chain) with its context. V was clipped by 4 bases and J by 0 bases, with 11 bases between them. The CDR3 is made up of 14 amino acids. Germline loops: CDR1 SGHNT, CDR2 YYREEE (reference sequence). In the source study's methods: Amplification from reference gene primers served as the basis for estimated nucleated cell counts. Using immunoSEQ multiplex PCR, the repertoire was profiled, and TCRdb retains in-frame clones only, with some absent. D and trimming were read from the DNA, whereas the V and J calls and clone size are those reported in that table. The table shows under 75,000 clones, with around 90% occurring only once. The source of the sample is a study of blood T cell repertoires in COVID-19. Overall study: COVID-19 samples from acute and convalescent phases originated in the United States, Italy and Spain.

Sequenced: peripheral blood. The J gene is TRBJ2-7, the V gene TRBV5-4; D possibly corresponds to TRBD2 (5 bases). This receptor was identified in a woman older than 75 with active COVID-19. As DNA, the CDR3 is TGTGCCAGCAGCAGATGGAGGAGCTCCTACGAGCAGTACTTC. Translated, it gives CASSRWRSSYEQYF. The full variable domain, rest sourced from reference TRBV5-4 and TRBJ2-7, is ETGVTQSPTHLIKTRGQQVTLRCSSQSGHNTVSWYQQALGQGPQFIFQYYREEENGRGNFPPRFSGLQFPNYSSELNVNALELDDSALYLCASSRWRSSYEQYFGPGTRLTVT.